This T cell receptor beta chain was identified during a study of T cells expressing NK-cell markers. At the level of the study: Seropositivity for HCMV was found in seven of the eight sequenced donors, with one seronegative.

Findings and caveats of the study: These same clonotypes (in several donors) also led the CD3+CD56-NKG2C+ fraction. Each of roughly 6 donors carried dominant NKG2C+ clonotypes accounting for roughly 1.0-7.0% of CD8+ T cells.

TCRdb reanalyzed the 5' RACE reads, giving one entry per CDR3 protein sequence and no DNA. This sample contains 550,000 to 600,000 distinct CDR3 sequences. As regards this clonotype: Its target is not known.

The sample consisted of blood T cells: a sorted CD56 or NKG2C T cell subset, CD4+ or CD8+ T cells, or bulk PBMC T cells (not recorded which). The receptor comes from a man younger than 30 in good health.

CDR3 sequence: CASTVGGPQNQETQYF. V gene TRBV5-5 combines with J gene TRBJ2-5; absent DNA, TCRdb's TRBD2 call cannot be checked. CDR3 size: 16 residues. Germline V lookup: CDR1 SGHKS, CDR2 YYEKEE (reference sequence).